The clone carrying this T cell receptor beta chain showed up just a few times. No antigen is known for it. Using immunoSEQ multiplex PCR, the repertoire was profiled, and TCRdb retains in-frame clones only, with some absent. The sample consists of about 41,000 clones, roughly 70% of them appearing once. The sample comes from a study of vaccination effects on CD4 cells after COVID-19. Germline V gene lookup returns CDR1 DFQATT and CDR2 SNEGSKA (reference sequence). Between the trimmed V and J ends, which lost 3 bases and 5 bases, there was a span of 7 bases. This CDR3 contains 11 residues. Within the ViraFEST assay, antigen-specific CD4+ T cells underwent expansion with viral peptide pools prior to sequencing. Upon completion of roughly ten days in culture, CD4+ T cells were isolated. Among the vaccine recipients, none had a prior SARS-CoV-2 infection, and nucleocapsid antibodies were negative. PBMC were cultured at under 2.5 million per well with 9 to 10 IU/ml IL-2 and around 10 ug/ml peptides.

Here the sequenced sample was CD4+ T cells from PBMCs cultured with HCoV-OC43 spike peptides, taken before COVID-19 vaccination. As to subset: HCoV-OC43 spike overlapping peptide pool stimulation. The sequence came from a human donor who received a COVID-19 vaccine. V gene TRBV20-1 combines with J gene TRBJ1-2; no firm D call. In nucleotides, the CDR3 is TGCAGTGCTAGTATCGGATATGGCTACACCTTC. This encodes CSASIGYGYTF.